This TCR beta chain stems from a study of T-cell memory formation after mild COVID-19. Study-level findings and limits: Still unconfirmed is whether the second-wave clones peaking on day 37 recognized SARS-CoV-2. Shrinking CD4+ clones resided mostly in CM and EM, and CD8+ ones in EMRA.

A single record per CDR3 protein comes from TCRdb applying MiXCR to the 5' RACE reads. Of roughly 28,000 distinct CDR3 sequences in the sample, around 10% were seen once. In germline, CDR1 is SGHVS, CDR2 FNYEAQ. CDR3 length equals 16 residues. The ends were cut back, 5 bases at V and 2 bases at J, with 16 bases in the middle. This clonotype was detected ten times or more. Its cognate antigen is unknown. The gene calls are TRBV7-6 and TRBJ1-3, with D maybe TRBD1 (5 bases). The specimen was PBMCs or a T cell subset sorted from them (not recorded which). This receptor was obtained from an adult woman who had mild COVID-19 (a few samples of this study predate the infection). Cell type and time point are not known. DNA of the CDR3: TGTGCCAGCAGCGGGCCACTAGGGGCGGCTGGAAACACCATATATTTT. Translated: CASSGPLGAAGNTIYF.